This T cell receptor beta chain came from a study of OX40 agonist ivuxolimab in advanced cancers. With respect to the entire study: Ivuxolimab, which targeted the costimulatory receptor OX40 (CD134), was an agonistic, fully human IgG2 monoclonal antibody. Intravenous ivuxolimab was administered to patients every 2 weeks at six dose levels: 0.01, 0.1, 0.3, 1.5, 3 and 10 mg/kg. Among the 50 to 55 dose-escalation patients, 19 had hepatocellular carcinoma, roughly 15 melanoma, 9 renal cell carcinoma and 9 head and neck cancer. A male proportion of 82.7% and a mean age of approximately 60 years, ranging from 23 to 79, were recorded for the dose-escalation cohort. Prior anti-PD-1, anti-PD-L1 or anti-CTLA-4 therapy was permitted, and less than 45% of dose-escalation patients had received checkpoint inhibitors. Three dose-escalation patients achieved partial responses, one with hepatocellular carcinoma and two with cutaneous melanoma. The point of sequencing TCRbeta in the periphery was to test whether ivuxolimab changed TCR sequence diversity and drove clonal T-cell expansion. The paper reports the monotherapy dose-escalation portion (N of about 47 patients) of the phase I ivuxolimab trial.

Study-wide conclusions, independent of this receptor: Antigen specificity was not determined for the clonally expanded peripheral T cells. Low levels of normalized T-cell clonal expansion were also shown by some nonresponding patients. On average, CD8+ T cells showed more expanded clones than CD4+ T cells after ivuxolimab. In the 0.1-3.0 mg/kg groups, partial responders were among the patients with the lowest normalized peripheral clonal expansion, particularly in CD8+ T cells. At doses from 0.1 to 3.0 mg/kg, clonal expansion was seen in both CD4+ and CD8+ blood T cells between baseline and week 6.

Genomic DNA was isolated from the sorted cells so that the TCRbeta CDR3 region could be sequenced. The immunoSEQ Assay was used for sequencing of TCRbeta CDR3 regions. The source is immuneACCESS, and TCRdb retained only in-frame sequences with V and J called. Part of the clones is not carried over; for the studies checked, unresolved V genes explain less than half of this, and the remainder is unexplained. In all, the sample holds 65,000 to 90,000 clones, and approximately 80% of those were seen once. The ten most abundant clones make up 2.5% to 3% of the sample. The trial excluded patients who had a history of autoimmune disease or were on systemic immunosuppression. Peripheral blood for TCR sequencing was collected from all dose cohorts at baseline, on cycle 4 day 1, and on cycle 7 day 1. The samples were drawn from a first-in-human, open-label, multicenter phase I dose-escalation trial of ivuxolimab. Adults with locally advanced or metastatic head and neck squamous cell, hepatocellular, melanoma or renal cell carcinoma were enrolled in the trial. Before TCR sequencing, CD4+ and CD8+ T cells were separately sorted from peripheral blood.

In the case of this clone: Its antigen specificity is not known. Per-base quality was not reported, and no clone a single base away is much larger than it.

According to the germline V gene, CDR1 reads MNHEY and CDR2 reads SVGAGI. The CDR3 contains 12 residues, cysteine and phenylalanine counted. Here the CDR3 DNA is all that survives: 36 bases in frame from base 1. The V and J ends are trimmed by 8 bases and 6 bases, leaving 11 bases between them. The V and J segments used are TRBV6-5 and TRBJ2-4, with the D segment identity uncertain. The sample in question was CD4+ or CD8+ T cells sorted from blood, obtained in a trial of the OX40 agonist ivuxolimab. This clonotype was obtained from an adult with an advanced solid tumor such as melanoma, head and neck, liver or kidney cancer. The bases are TGTGCCAGCGGAACCTGGGGAAACATTCAGTACTTC. Its product reads: CASGTWGNIQYF.